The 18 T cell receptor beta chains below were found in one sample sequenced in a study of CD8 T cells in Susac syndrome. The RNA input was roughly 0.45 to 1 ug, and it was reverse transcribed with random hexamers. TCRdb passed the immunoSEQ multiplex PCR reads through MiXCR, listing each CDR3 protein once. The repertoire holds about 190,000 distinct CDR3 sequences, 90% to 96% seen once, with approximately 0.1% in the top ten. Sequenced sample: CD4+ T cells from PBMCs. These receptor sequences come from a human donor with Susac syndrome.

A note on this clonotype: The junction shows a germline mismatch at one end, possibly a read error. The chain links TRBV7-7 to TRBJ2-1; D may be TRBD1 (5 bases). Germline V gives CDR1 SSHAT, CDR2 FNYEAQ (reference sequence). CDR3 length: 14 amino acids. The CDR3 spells CASSLRESYNEQFF. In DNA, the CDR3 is TGTGCTAGCAGCCTCAGGGAATCCTACAATGAGCAGTTCTTC.

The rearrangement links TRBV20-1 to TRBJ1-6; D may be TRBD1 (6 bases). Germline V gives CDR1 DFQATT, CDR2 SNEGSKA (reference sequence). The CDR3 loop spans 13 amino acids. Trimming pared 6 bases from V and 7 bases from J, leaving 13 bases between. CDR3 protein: CSARTDRNSPLHF. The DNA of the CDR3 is TGCAGTGCGAGGACCGACAGGAATTCACCCCTCCACTTT.

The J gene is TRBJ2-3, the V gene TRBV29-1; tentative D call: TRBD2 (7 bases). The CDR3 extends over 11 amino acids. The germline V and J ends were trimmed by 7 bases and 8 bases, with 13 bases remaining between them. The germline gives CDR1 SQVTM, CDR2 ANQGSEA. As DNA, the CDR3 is TGCAGCGCCAAGGGGGAGGGTACGCAGTATTTT. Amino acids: CSAKGEGTQYF.

The CDR3 is CAIVTGEAANTGELFF. The CDR3 DNA sequence: TGTGCCATCGTGACAGGGGAAGCCGCGAACACCGGGGAGCTGTTTTTT. The V call is TRBV7-9, the J call TRBJ2-2; 8 positions match TRBD1. Germline CDR1 is SEHNR and CDR2 is FQNEAQ (reference sequence). Trimming removed 10 bases from V and 0 bases from J; junction bases left unmatched: 10. The CDR3 covers 16 residues.

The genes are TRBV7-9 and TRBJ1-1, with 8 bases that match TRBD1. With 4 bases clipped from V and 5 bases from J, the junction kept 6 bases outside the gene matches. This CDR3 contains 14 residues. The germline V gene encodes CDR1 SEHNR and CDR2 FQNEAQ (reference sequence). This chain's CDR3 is CASSYQGARTEAFF. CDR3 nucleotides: TGTGCCAGCAGCTATCAGGGGGCCCGAACTGAAGCTTTCTTT.

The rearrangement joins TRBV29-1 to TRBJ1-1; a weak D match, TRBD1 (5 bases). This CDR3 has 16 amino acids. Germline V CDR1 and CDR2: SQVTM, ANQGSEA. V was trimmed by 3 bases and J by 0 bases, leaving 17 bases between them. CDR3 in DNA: TGCAGCGTTGATCCTCGGGGCCGTGGGATGAACACTGAAGCTTTCTTT. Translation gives CSVDPRGRGMNTEAFF.

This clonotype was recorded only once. The CDR3 protein is CSASAPTANYGYTF. CDR3 DNA: TGCAGTGCTAGTGCCCCGACAGCTAACTATGGCTACACCTTC. The rearrangement joins TRBV20-1 to TRBJ1-2, with D perhaps matching TRBD1 (5 bases). This CDR3 spans 14 amino acids. Trimming shortened V by 3 bases and J by 0 bases, and 11 bases separated the two germline ends. Germline V lookup: CDR1 DFQATT, CDR2 SNEGSKA (reference sequence).

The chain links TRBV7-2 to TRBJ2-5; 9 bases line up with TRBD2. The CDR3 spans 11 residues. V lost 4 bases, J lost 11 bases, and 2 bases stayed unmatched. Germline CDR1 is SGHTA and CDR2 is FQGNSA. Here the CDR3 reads CASSSAGGQYF. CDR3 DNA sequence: TGTGCCAGCAGCTCAGCGGGGGGACAGTACTTC.

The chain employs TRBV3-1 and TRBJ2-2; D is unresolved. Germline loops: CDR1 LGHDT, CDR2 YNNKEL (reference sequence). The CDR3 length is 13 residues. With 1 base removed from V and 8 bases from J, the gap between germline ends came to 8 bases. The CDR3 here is CASSQARVGELFF. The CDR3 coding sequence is TGTGCCAGCAGCCAAGCCCGAGTGGGGGAGCTGTTTTTT.

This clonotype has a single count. The CDR3 nucleotides are TGTGCCAGCAGACAGGGCGGAGAGACCCAGTACTTC. Translation gives CASRQGGETQYF. The rearrangement joins TRBV6-5 to TRBJ2-5, with D possibly TRBD1 on 6 matching bases. Trimming left V 6 bases short and J 4 bases short, with 9 bases between. The CDR3 has 12 residues. Germline values: CDR1 MNHEY, CDR2 SVGAGI.

The CDR3 coding sequence is TGTGCCAGCAGCCCTCCATGGAGTGAGCAGTTCTTC. Its translation: CASSPPWSEQFF. The chain is built from TRBV28 and TRBJ2-1; no reliable D call. V lost 6 bases and J lost 9, with 12 bases in between. The CDR3 loop spans 12 amino acids. Germline CDR1 MDHEN, CDR2 SYDVKM.

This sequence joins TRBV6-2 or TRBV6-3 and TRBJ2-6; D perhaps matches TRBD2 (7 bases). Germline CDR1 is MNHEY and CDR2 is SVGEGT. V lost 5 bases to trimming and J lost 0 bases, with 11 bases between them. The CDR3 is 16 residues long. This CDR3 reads CASSAGAFSGANVLTF. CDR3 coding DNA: TGTGCCAGCAGTGCGGGGGCGTTCTCTGGGGCCAACGTCCTGACTTTC.

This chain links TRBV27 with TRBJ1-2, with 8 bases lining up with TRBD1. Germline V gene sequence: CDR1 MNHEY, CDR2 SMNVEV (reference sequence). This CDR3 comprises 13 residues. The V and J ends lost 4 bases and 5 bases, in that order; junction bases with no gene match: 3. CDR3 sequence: CASSWDRRYGYTF. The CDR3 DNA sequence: TGTGCCAGCAGTTGGGACAGGAGGTATGGCTACACCTTC.

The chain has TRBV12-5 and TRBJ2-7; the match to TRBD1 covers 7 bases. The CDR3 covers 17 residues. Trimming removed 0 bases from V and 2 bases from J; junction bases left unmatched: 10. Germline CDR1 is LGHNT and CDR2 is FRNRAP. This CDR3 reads CASGLVISAGGTYEQYF. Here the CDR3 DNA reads TGTGCTAGTGGTTTGGTTATATCTGCAGGGGGAACCTACGAGCAGTACTTC.

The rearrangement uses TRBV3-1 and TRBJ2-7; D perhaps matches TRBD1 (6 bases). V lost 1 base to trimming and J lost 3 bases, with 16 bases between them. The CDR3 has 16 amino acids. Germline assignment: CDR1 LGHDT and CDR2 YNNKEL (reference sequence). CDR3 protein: CASSQGRTAALYEQYF. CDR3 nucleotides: TGTGCCAGCAGCCAAGGGAGGACAGCAGCCCTCTACGAGCAGTACTTC.

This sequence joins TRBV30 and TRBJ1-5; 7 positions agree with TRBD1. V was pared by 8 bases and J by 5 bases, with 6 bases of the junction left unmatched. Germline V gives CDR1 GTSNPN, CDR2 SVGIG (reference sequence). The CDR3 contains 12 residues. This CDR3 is CAVGGGDQPQHF. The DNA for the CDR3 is TGTGCCGTCGGAGGGGGCGATCAGCCCCAGCATTTT. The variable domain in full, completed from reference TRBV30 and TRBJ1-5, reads SQTIHQWPATLVQPVGSPLSLECTVEGTSNPNLYWYRQAAGRGLQLLFYSVGIGQISSEVPQNLSASRPQDRQFILSSKKLLLSDSGFYLCAVGGGDQPQHFGDGTRLSIL.

The CDR3 sequence: CASSPLPSVGSMNTEAFF. In nucleotides, the CDR3 is TGTGCCAGCTCACCATTACCTTCAGTGGGGAGTATGAACACTGAAGCTTTCTTT. The V call is TRBV18, the J call TRBJ1-1; D is unresolved. The V end was cut by 2 bases, the J end by 0 bases, with 19 bases between. The CDR3 has 18 amino acids. The germline CDR1 and CDR2 sequences are KGHSH and LQKENI.

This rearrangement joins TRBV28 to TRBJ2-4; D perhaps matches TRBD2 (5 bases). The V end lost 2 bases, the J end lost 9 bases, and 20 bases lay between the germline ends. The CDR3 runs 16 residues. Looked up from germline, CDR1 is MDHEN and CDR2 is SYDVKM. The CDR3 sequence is CASSLSPGLSASIQYF. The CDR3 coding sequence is TGTGCCAGCAGTTTAAGCCCCGGACTCTCGGCAAGCATTCAGTACTTC.